A selection of T cell receptor beta chains follows, all from one sample in a study of cytomegalovirus exposure and HLA in healthy donors. Here immunoSEQ multiplex PCR was the method, and the copy in TCRdb shows in-frame clones only, minus some. This table holds 150,000 to 250,000 clones, 79% found once. The specimen was PBMCs. These receptors were collected from a woman aged 25-40 years in good health and CMV-seropositive. Both conserved end residues are part of each CDR3. The order of the fields is J gene, V gene, D gene, clone size, CDR3 length, CDR3 DNA, CDR3 protein. D genes are given only for firm matches. Expanded clones get a size class; other rows say once, few or many, or leave the size out.

TRBJ1-1 | TRBV5-1 | . | . | 16 | TGCGCCAGCAGGCGGGGAGGGGGAGAGGACTTCACTGAAGCTTTCTTT | CASRRGGGEDFTEAFF
TRBJ1-6 | TRBV11-2 | . | . | 18 | TGTGCCAGCAGCCTAGGGACCACCCAGGGGTGGCATAATTCACCCCTCCACTTT | CASSLGTTQGWHNSPLHF
TRBJ1-2 | TRBV29-1 | TRBD1 | . | 18 | TGCAGCGTTGAGGAGAGGTTCCAGTTCCGGGACAGGGGAGGTGGCTACACCTTC | CSVEERFQFRDRGGGYTF
TRBJ2-1 | TRBV29-1 | TRBD2 | . | 15 | TGCAGCGTCGTGACTAGCGGGAGGCTGTACAATGAGCAGTTCTTC | CSVVTSGRLYNEQFF
TRBJ1-1 | TRBV7-9 | . | . | 15 | TGTGCCAGCAGCTTAATGAGTGCATGGAACACTGAAGCTTTCTTT | CASSLMSAWNTEAFF
TRBJ1-1 | TRBV5-6 | . | few | 12 | TGTGCCAGCAGCACCCCCGAGCGGGAAGCTTTCTTT | CASSTPEREAFF
TRBJ2-5 | TRBV10-1 | TRBD2 | once | 13 | TGCGCCAGGGGACTAGCGGGGGAAGAGACCCAGTACTTC | CARGLAGEETQYF
TRBJ2-5 | TRBV6-5 | . | few | 12 | TGTGCCAGCAGCAGTTTTCCCCTGGTTCACTACTTC | CASSSFPLVHYF
TRBJ2-7 | TRBV4-1 | TRBD2 | . | 17 | TGCGCCAGCAGCCATTCCCGGGACTATAAGAACTCCTACGAGCAGTACTTC | CASSHSRDYKNSYEQYF
TRBJ1-3 | TRBV7-2 | . | . | 14 | TGTGCCAGCAGCTTAGTGGACAGCGGAAACACCATATATTTT | CASSLVDSGNTIYF
TRBJ1-5 | TRBV7-6 | . | . | 17 | TGTGCCAGCAGCTTGGGCACAGGGCCCCCCCAGGAGGAATCCCAGCATTTT | CASSLGTGPPQEESQHF
TRBJ2-2 | TRBV13 | . | . | 17 | TGTGCCAGCAGCTTAGTATCTACGGTCCTGAACACCGGGGAGCTGTTTTTT | CASSLVSTVLNTGELFF
TRBJ1-2 | TRBV11-2 | . | . | 16 | TGTGCCAGCAGCCCGGTAGGGATCGACAGGATCTATGGCTACACCTTC | CASSPVGIDRIYGYTF
TRBJ1-1 | TRBV5-1 | . | few | 13 | TGCGCCAGCAGCTTGGGGCGGGTCACTGAAGCTTTCTTT | CASSLGRVTEAFF
TRBJ1-3 | TRBV7-2 | TRBD1 | . | 16 | TGTGCCAGCAGCTTATTGGGACAGGGAATTGGAAACACCATATATTTT | CASSLLGQGIGNTIYF
TRBJ2-2 | TRBV7-2 | . | . | 15 | TGTGCCAGCAGCTTAGTAGGGGTGAGCACCGGGGAGCTGTTTTTT | CASSLVGVSTGELFF
TRBJ2-3 | TRBV6-1 | TRBD1 | . | 14 | TGTGCCAGCAGAACAGGGGAAGGCACAGATACGCAGTATTTT | CASRTGEGTDTQYF
TRBJ2-2 | TRBV7-6 | TRBD2 | . | 18 | TGTGCCAGCAGCTTAAATCCTAGCGGGAGGGCCGACACCGGGGAGCTGTTTTTT | CASSLNPSGRADTGELFF
TRBJ1-1 | TRBV29-1 | . | . | 16 | TGCAGCGTTCCCCCCACGACTGTTACACGGGACACTGAAGCTTTCTTT | CSVPPTTVTRDTEAFF
TRBJ2-2 | TRBV7-2 | . | . | 15 | TGTGCCAGCAGCTTAGTAATTGACAGCACCGGGGAGCTGTTTTTT | CASSLVIDSTGELFF
TRBJ2-3 | TRBV11-3 | . | . | 15 | TGTGCCAGCAGCTTACCCCTAGGAACGACAGATACGCAGTATTTT | CASSLPLGTTDTQYF
TRBJ2-1 | TRBV2 | TRBD2 | . | 14 | TGTGCCAGCACTAGCGGGAGAGCGGTCAATGAGCAGTTCTTC | CASTSGRAVNEQFF
TRBJ2-3 | TRBV6-6 | TRBD2 | . | 15 | TGTGCCAGCACCCGAGTAGCGGGAGTTGGAGATACGCAGTATTTT | CASTRVAGVGDTQYF
TRBJ2-3 | TRBV5-4 | TRBD2 | once | 16 | TGTGCCAGCCAGAACCCGACTAGCTTAGTCACAGATACGCAGTATTTT | CASQNPTSLVTDTQYF
TRBJ2-3 | TRBV6-6 | TRBD1 | . | 14 | TGTGCCAGCAGACAGGGGTTTTCTACAGATACGCAGTATTTT | CASRQGFSTDTQYF
TRBJ2-6 | TRBV5-4 | . | . | 17 | TGTGCCAGCAGCTTGGGACAGGCCTTCTCTGGGGCCAACGTCCTGACTTTC | CASSLGQAFSGANVLTF
TRBJ2-4 | TRBV18 | TRBD1 | few | 19 | TGTGCCAGCTCACCAAAGGGACAGGGTGGTTCCGGAGCCAAAAACATTCAGTACTTC | CASSPKGQGGSGAKNIQYF
TRBJ1-4 | TRBV21-1 | . | . | 16 | TGTGCCAGCAGCAAAGCGCAGACACAATATAATGAAAAACTGTTTTTT | CASSKAQTQYNEKLFF
TRBJ2-7 | TRBV14 | TRBD2 | . | 13 | TGTGCCAGCAGCGGACTAGCTTACTACGAGCAGTACTTC | CASSGLAYYEQYF
TRBJ2-1 | TRBV7-2 | . | . | 16 | TGTGCCAGCAGCTTAGCGCTAACTCCCCCCAGGAATGAGCAGTTCTTC | CASSLALTPPRNEQFF
TRBJ1-1 | TRBV30 | . | . | 11 | TGTGCCTGGAGGGGACTTCTTGAAGCTTTCTTT | CAWRGLLEAFF
TRBJ1-2 | TRBV5-1 | TRBD1 | once | 15 | TGCGCCAGCAGCAGAGGACAGGGGGGCTCCTATGGCTACACCTTC | CASSRGQGGSYGYTF
TRBJ2-1 | TRBV6-1 | TRBD2 | . | 16 | TGTGCCAGCAGTGAATCCGGGACTAGCGTTTACAATGAGCAGTTCTTC | CASSESGTSVYNEQFF
TRBJ2-1 | TRBV5-1 | TRBD2 | . | 13 | TGCGCCAGCAGCCTATCCGGGGGGAATGAGCAGTTCTTC | CASSLSGGNEQFF
TRBJ1-5 | TRBV6-5 | . | . | 13 | TGTGCCACCAGAGTGGGAGGCAATCAGCCCCAGCATTTT | CATRVGGNQPQHF
TRBJ2-3 | TRBV1 | . | . | 17 | TGCACCAGCAGCGCTTCCCGGACTAGCGGGAGAAAGGATACGCAGTATTTT | CTSSASRTSGRKDTQYF
TRBJ2-3 | TRBV7-2 | . | . | 19 | TGTGCCAGCAGCCTAGGTCCGGACTACCATTCTAAAGTCACAGATACGCAGTATTTT | CASSLGPDYHSKVTDTQYF
TRBJ2-1 | TRBV5-1 | TRBD2 | . | 15 | TGCGCCAGCAGCTCTGGACTAGAATCCTACAATGAGCAGTTCTTC | CASSSGLESYNEQFF
TRBJ2-7 | TRBV11-3 | . | . | 15 | TGTGCCAGCAGCATTCCTTCGCGAGTGAACTACGAGCAGTACTTC | CASSIPSRVNYEQYF
TRBJ2-2 | TRBV7-2 | TRBD2 | . | 16 | TGTGCCAGCAGCTGGGCGGGAGGGCATTACACCGGGGAGCTGTTTTTT | CASSWAGGHYTGELFF
TRBJ2-1 | TRBV7-9 | . | . | 15 | TGTGCCAGCAGCTCCCCCGAGAGCTCCTACAATGAGCAGTTCTTC | CASSSPESSYNEQFF